This TCR beta chain is from a study of T cell responses to AZD1222 COVID-19 vaccine. General study results and limits: Among those given AZD1222, only six or seven were seropositive at baseline. Donor demographics were predominantly white British with a female majority; clonal diversity may be underestimated. Two doses of AZD1222 preceded a rise in Spike-specific TCR breadth and depth.

Trimming pared 7 bases from V and 0 bases from J, leaving 7 bases between. This CDR3 has 13 amino acids. This clone was counted a few times. The antigen is unknown. The method was immunoSEQ multiplex PCR; TCRdb's version includes in-frame clones alone and lacks a portion of them. The sample lists over 100,000 clones, about four fifths occurring once. The rearrangement uses TRBV12-3 or TRBV12-4 and TRBJ1-5; D gene uncertain. The sample was peripheral blood, taken on day 0 of AZD1222 vaccination. The receptor was derived from an adult in good health. The chain's CDR3 is CASTQYSNQPQHF. DNA for the CDR3: TGTGCCAGCACCCAGTATAGCAATCAGCCCCAGCATTTT.